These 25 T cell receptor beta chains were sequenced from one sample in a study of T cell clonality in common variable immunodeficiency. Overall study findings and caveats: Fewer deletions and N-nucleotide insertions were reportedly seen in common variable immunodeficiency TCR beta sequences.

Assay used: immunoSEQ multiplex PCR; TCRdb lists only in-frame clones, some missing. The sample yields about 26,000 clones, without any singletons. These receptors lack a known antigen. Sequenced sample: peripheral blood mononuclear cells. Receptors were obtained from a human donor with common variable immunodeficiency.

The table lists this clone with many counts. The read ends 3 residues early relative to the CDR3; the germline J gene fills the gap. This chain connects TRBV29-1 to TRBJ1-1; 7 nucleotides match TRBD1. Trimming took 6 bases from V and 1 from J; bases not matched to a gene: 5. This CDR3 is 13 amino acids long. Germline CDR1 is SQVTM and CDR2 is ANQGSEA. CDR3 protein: CSVVRDRNTEAFF. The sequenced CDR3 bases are TGCAGCGTGGTCCGGGACAGGAACACTGAA.

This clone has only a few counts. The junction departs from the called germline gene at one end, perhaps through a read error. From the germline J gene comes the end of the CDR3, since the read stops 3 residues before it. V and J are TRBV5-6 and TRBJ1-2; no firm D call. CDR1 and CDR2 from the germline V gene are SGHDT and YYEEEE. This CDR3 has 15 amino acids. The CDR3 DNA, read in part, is TGTGCCAGCAGCTTGGCCGACGGCACTAAGTATGGC. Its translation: CASSLADGTKYG. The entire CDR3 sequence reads CASSLADGTKYGYTF.

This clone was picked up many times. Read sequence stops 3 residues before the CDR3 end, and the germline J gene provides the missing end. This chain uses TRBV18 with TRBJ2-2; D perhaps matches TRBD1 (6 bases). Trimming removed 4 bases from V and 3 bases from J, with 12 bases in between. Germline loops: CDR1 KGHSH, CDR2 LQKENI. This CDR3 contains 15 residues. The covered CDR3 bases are TGTGCCAGCTCACGAACAGGGTCGGACACCGGGGAG. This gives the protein CASSRTGSDTGE. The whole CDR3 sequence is CASSRTGSDTGELFF.

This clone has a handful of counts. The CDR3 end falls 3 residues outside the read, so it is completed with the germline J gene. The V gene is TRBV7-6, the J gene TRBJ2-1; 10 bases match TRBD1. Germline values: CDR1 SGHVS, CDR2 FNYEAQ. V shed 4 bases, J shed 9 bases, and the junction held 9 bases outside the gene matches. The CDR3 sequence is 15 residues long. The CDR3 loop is CASSSGQGPRREQFF. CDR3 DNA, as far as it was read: TGTGCCAGCAGCTCGGGACAGGGGCCCCGTCGTGAG. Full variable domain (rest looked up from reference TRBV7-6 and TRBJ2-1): GAGVSQSPRYKVTKRGQDVALRCDPISGHVSLYWYRQALGQGPEFLTYFNYEAQQDKSGLPNDRFSAERPEGSISTLTIQRTEQRDSAMYRCASSSGQGPRREQFFGPGTRLTVL.

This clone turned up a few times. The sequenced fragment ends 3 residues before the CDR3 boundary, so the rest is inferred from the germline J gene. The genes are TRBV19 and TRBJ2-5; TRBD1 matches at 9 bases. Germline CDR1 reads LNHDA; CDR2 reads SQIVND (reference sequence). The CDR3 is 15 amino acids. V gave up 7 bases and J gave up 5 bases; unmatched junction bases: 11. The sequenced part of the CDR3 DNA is TGTGCCAGTAAGCCCATCACAGGGGGCGCGGAGACC. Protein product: CASKPITGGAET. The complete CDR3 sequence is CASKPITGGAETQYF.

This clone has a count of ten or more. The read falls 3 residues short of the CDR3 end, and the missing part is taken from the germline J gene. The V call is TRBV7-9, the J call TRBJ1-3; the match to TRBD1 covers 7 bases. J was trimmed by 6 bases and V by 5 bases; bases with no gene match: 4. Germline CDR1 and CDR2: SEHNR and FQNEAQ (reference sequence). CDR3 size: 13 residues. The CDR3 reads CASSAGTANTIYF. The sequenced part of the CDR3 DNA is TGTGCCAGCAGCGCCGGGACAGCAAACACC.

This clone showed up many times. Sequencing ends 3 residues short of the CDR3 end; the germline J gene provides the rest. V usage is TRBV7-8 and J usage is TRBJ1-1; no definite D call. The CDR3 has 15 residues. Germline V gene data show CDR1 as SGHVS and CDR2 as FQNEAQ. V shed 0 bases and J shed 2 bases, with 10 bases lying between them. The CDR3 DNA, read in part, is TGTGCCAGCAGCTTAGCGAACAGACCTAACACTGAA. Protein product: CASSLANRPNTE. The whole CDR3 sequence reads CASSLANRPNTEAFF.

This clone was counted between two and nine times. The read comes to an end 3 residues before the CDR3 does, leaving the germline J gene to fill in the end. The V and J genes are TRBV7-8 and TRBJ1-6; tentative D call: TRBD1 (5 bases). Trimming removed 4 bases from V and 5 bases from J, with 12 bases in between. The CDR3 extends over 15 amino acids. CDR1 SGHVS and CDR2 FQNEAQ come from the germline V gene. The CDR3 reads CASSSSTVDNSPLHF. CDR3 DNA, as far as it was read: TGTGCCAGCAGCTCATCGACAGTAGATAATTCACCC.

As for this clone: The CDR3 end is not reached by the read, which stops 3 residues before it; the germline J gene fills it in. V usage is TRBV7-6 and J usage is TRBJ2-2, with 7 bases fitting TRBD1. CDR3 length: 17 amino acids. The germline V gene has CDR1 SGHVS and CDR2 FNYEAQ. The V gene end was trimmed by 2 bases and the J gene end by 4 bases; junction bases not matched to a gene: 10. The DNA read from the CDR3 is TGTGCCAGCAGCTTAACCTTTAGACAGGGATCCACCGGGGAG. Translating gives CASSLTFRQGSTGE. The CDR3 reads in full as CASSLTFRQGSTGELFF.

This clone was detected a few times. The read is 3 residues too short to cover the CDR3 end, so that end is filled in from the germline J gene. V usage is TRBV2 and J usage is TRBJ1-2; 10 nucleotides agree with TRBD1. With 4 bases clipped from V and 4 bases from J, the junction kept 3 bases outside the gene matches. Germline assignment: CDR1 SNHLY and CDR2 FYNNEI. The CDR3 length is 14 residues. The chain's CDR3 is CASSGRTGGYGYTF. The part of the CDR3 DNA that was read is TGTGCCAGCAGTGGTCGGACAGGGGGCTATGGC.

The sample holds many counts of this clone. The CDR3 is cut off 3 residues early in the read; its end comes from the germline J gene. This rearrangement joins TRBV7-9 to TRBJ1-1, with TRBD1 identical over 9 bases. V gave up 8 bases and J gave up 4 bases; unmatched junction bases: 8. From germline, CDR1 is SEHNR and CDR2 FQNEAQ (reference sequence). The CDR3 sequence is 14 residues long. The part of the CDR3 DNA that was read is TGTGCCAGCGGACAGGGGCCCCAAAGCACTGAA. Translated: CASGQGPQSTE. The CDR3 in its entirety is CASGQGPQSTEAFF.

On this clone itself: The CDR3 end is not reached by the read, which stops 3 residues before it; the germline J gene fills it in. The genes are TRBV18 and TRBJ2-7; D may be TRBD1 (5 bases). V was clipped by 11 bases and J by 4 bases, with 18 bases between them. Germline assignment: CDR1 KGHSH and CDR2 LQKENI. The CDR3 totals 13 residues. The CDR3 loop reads CAFTPYGAYEQYF. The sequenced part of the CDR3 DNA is TGTGCCTTCACGCCATATGGGGCATACGAG.

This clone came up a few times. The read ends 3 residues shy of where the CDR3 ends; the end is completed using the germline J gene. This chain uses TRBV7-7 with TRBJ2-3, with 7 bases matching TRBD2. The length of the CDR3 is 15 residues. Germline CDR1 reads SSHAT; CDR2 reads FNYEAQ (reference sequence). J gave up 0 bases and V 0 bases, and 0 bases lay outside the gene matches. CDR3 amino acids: CASSLAGGSTDTQYF. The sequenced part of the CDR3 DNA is TGTGCCAGCAGCTTAGCCGGGGGGAGCACAGATACG.

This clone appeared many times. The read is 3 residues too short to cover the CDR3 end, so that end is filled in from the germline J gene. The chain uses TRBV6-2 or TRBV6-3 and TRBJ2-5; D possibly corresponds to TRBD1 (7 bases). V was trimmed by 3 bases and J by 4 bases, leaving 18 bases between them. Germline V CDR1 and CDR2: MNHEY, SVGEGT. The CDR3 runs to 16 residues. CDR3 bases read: TGTGCCAGCAGTTATCTGACAGGGAGGTCAGTAGAGACC. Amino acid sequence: CASSYLTGRSVET. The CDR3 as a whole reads CASSYLTGRSVETQYF.

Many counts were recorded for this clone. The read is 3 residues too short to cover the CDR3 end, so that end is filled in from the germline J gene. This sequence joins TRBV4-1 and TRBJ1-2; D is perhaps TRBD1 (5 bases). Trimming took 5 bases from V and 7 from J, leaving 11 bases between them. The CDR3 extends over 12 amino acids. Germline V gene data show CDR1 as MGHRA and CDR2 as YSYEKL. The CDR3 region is CASSAPGVGYTF. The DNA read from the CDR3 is TGCGCCAGCAGCGCCCCGGGGGTTGGC.

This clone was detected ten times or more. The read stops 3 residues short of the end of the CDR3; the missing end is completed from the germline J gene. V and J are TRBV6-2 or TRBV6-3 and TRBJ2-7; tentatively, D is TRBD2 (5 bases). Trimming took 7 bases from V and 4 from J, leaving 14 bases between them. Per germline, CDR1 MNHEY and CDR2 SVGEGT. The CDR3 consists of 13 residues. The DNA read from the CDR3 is TGTGCCAGCACTAAACAGAGCGGATACGAG. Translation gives CASTKQSGYE. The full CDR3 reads CASTKQSGYEQYF.

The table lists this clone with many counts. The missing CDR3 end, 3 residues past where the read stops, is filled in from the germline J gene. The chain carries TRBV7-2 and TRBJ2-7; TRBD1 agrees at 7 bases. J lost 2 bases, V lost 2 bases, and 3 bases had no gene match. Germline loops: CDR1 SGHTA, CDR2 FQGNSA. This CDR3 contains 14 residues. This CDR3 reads CASSLNRGTYEQYF. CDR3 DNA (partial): TGTGCCAGCAGCTTAAACAGGGGAACCTACGAG.

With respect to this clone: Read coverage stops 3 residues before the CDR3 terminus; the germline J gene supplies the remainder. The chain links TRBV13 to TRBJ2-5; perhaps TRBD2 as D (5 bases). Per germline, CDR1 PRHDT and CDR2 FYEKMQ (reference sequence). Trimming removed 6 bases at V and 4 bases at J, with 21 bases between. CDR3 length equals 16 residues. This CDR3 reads CASSSPPRGDAETQYF. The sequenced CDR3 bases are TGTGCCAGCAGTTCCCCCCCTCGGGGAGACGCAGAGACC.

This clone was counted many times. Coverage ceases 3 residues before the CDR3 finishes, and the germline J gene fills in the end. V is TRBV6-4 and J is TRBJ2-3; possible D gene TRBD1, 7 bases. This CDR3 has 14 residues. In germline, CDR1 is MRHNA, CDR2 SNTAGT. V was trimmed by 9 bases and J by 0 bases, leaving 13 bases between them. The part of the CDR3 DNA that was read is TGTGCCAGTCAGGGGGGTCTAAGCACAGATACG. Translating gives CASQGGLSTDT. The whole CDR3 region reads CASQGGLSTDTQYF.

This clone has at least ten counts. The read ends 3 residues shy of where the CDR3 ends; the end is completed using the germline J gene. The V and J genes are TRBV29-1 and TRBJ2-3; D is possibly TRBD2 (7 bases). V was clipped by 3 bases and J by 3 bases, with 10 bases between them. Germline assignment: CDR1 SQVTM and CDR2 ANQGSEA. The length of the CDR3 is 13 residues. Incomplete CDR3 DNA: TGCAGCGTTGATAGGGGGGGAACAGATACG. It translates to CSVDRGGTDT. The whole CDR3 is CSVDRGGTDTQYF.

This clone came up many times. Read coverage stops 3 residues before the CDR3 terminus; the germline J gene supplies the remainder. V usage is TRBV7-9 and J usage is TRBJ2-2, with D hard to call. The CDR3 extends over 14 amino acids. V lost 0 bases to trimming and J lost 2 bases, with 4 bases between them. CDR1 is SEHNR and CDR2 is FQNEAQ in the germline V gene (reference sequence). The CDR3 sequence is CASSLAPNTGELFF. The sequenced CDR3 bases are TGTGCCAGCAGCTTAGCCCCTAACACCGGGGAG.

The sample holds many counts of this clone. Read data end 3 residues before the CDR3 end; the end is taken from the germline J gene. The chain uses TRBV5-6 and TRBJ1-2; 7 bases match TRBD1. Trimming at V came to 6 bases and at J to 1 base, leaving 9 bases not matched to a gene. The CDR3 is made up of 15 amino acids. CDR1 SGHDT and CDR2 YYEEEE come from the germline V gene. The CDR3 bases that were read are TGTGCCAGCAACCAAGGGACAGCTCTTAACTATGGC. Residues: CASNQGTALNYG. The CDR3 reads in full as CASNQGTALNYGYTF.

The DNA read from the CDR3 is TGTGCCAGTAGGTCGGGTTATCGCTTTAGCGATCCCTATGGC. This translates into CASRSGYRFSDPYG. The complete CDR3 reads CASRSGYRFSDPYGYTF. This chain joins TRBV19 and TRBJ1-2; D remains ambiguous. Read sequence stops 3 residues before the CDR3 end, and the germline J gene provides the missing end. V gave up 6 bases and J gave up 4 bases, with 24 bases separating them. Looked up from germline, CDR1 is LNHDA and CDR2 is SQIVND (reference sequence). CDR3 length: 17 amino acids.

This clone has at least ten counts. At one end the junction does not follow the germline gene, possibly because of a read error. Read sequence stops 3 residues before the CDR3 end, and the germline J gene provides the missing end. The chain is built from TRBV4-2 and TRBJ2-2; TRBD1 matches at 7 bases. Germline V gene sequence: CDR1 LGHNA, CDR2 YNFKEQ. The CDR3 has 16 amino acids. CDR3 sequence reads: CASSQAQGINTGELFF. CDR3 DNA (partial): TGCGCCAGCAGCCAAGCACAGGGGATAAACACCGGGGAG.

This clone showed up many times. CDR3 DNA (partial): TGCAGCCTGAGACTTGACACTGAA. It codes for CSLRLDTE. From start to end, the CDR3 is CSLRLDTEAFF. The chain has TRBV29-1 and TRBJ1-1; D uncertain. With the read ending 3 residues before the CDR3 end, the germline J gene is used to fill in that end. CDR1 is SQVTM and CDR2 is ANQGSEA in the germline V gene. V was trimmed by 8 bases and J by 3 bases, leaving 10 bases between them. CDR3 length: 11 amino acids.